The 9 T cell receptor beta chains below were found in one sample sequenced in a study of T cell repertoires in MIS-A myocarditis. Profiling relied on immunoSEQ multiplex PCR, and the TCRdb table lists in-frame clones only, not all of them. This sample has some 10,000 clones, with about 89% found just once. Sequenced sample: thoracic lymph node tissue obtained at autopsy. The receptors were sampled from a man aged 18-30 years with fulminant myocarditis from multisystem inflammatory syndrome in adults (MIS-A) after COVID-19.

This sequence joins TRBV24-1 and TRBJ1-2, with 8 positions matching TRBD1. Trimming removed 3 bases from V and 6 bases from J; junction bases left unmatched: 5. The germline CDR1 and CDR2 sequences are KGHDR and SFDVKD. There are 14 residues in the CDR3. The chain's CDR3 is CATSDPGQEDGYTF. The CDR3 nucleotides read TGTGCCACCAGTGATCCGGGACAGGAGGATGGCTACACCTTC.

This clone was seen a few times. The rearrangement uses TRBV24-1 and TRBJ2-1, with D tentatively TRBD1 or TRBD2 (5 bases each). Trimming cost V 9 bases and J 8 bases, with 16 bases left between them. CDR3 length equals 13 residues. Germline-derived CDR1 and CDR2 are KGHDR and SFDVKD. Written as DNA, the CDR3 is TGTGCCACCGGGACCTTTGTGAGTGATGAGCAGTTCTTC. Its translation is CATGTFVSDEQFF.

The rearrangement links TRBV11-2 to TRBJ1-1; 8 bases match TRBD1. Germline loops: CDR1 SGHAT, CDR2 FQNNGV. The CDR3 extends over 15 amino acids. V was pared by 6 bases and J by 0 bases, with 6 bases of the junction left unmatched. The CDR3 sequence is CASRLATGVNTEAFF. The CDR3 DNA sequence: TGTGCCAGCAGGTTGGCGACAGGGGTGAACACTGAAGCTTTCTTT.

The sample holds one count of this clone. The chain links TRBV7-8 to TRBJ1-6; tentatively, D is TRBD1 (5 bases). Per the germline V gene, CDR1 is SGHVS and CDR2 is FQNEAQ. V shed 2 bases and J shed 1 base, with 18 bases lying between them. The CDR3 contains 19 residues. CDR3 protein: CASSLIQIGEESYNSPLHF. CDR3 in DNA: TGTGCCAGCAGCTTAATTCAGATAGGGGAAGAGTCCTATAATTCACCCCTCCACTTT.

J is TRBJ1-1 and V is TRBV6-5, with D perhaps TRBD1 (5 bases). The CDR3 runs to 16 residues. Trimming left V 0 bases short and J 5 bases short, with 16 bases between. CDR1 MNHEY and CDR2 SVGAGI come from the germline V gene. CDR3 DNA: TGTGCCAGCAGTTACTCGATGAGGGGCGCGGGAACTGAAGCTTTCTTT. It is translated as CASSYSMRGAGTEAFF.

This clone came up a few times. The V and J genes are TRBV28 and TRBJ1-1, with unresolved D. In germline, CDR1 is MDHEN, CDR2 SYDVKM. The length of the CDR3 is 12 residues. With 6 bases removed from V and 10 bases from J, the gap between germline ends came to 15 bases. CDR3 in amino acids: CASSPGRPGAFF. CDR3 bases: TGTGCCAGCAGCCCTGGACGGCCGGGAGCTTTCTTT.

The chain combines TRBV7-8 with TRBJ2-7; TRBD2 is a possible D gene (6 bases). V lost 1 base to trimming and J lost 4 bases, with 14 bases between them. This CDR3 comprises 15 residues. Per germline, CDR1 SGHVS and CDR2 FQNEAQ. CDR3 sequence: CASSLVGGTTYEQYF. CDR3 nucleotides: TGTGCCAGCAGCTTAGTAGGCGGGACCACATACGAGCAGTACTTC.

This clone was found a few times. V and J are TRBV4-2 and TRBJ2-3; tentatively, D is TRBD2 (6 bases). Looked up from germline, CDR1 is LGHNA and CDR2 is YNFKEQ. This CDR3 has 15 residues. Trimming removed 3 bases from V and 2 bases from J, with 12 bases in between. CDR3 amino acids: CASSQRDTDTDTQYF. Here the CDR3 DNA reads TGTGCCAGCAGCCAGCGGGATACCGACACAGATACGCAGTATTTT.

The V gene is TRBV27, the J gene TRBJ2-5; D unclear. Germline-derived CDR1 and CDR2 are MNHEY and SMNVEV (reference sequence). CDR3 size: 11 residues. The V gene lost 6 bases and the J gene lost 4 bases, with 6 bases spanning the gap. CDR3 DNA: TGTGCCAGCAGAGCATCAGAGACCCAGTACTTC. This sequence encodes CASRASETQYF.